The text below deals with one TCR beta chain. This sample was taken from a study of PD-1 and CTLA-4 blockade in melanoma. Germline assignment: CDR1 LNHDA and CDR2 SQIVND (reference sequence). This CDR3 is built from 14 residues. Trimming shortened V by 11 bases and J by 7 bases, and 20 bases separated the two germline ends. The repertoire was sequenced with immunoSEQ multiplex PCR; TCRdb's copy has only in-frame clones and lacks some. The data contain 25,000 to 30,000 clones, about 89% of them singletons. The TCR comes from a human donor with melanoma. This rearrangement joins TRBV19 to TRBJ2-2, with D maybe TRBD1 (6 bases). Source: CD8+ T cells from peripheral blood, taken before anti-PD-1 treatment. The CDR3, as DNA: TGTGCCTCTTGCGTCTGGGGGCAGGTCGGGGAGCTGTTTTTT. Translating it yields CASCVWGQVGELFF.